The rows below give T cell receptor beta chains drawn from one sample of a study of cytomegalovirus exposure and HLA in healthy donors. Produced via immunoSEQ multiplex PCR; TCRdb's table is partial and in-frame only. Among some 140,000 clones listed, approximately 80% were seen once. Sequencing was carried out using PBMCs. Every receptor here comes from a woman aged 55-69 years in good health and CMV-seronegative. Each CDR3 is given with its conserved first and last residue. D genes are given only for firm matches. Clone sizes are given selectively: once, few, many, or a class where the clone is expanded.

V,size,D,J,DNA,CDR3
TRBV6-5,.,TRBD1,TRBJ1-5,TGTGCCAGCAGTTACTCGGGGCAGGGGGCGGCTCAGCCCCAGCATTTT,CASSYSGQGAAQPQHF
TRBV18,.,.,TRBJ2-5,TGTGCCAGCTCACCGTCGACAGGCCCAAGGGAGACCCAGTACTTC,CASSPSTGPRETQYF
TRBV28,few,TRBD2,TRBJ2-7,TGTGCCAGCAGTATACTAGCGGGACTCCCCTACGAGCAGTACTTC,CASSILAGLPYEQYF
TRBV5-5,.,.,TRBJ1-1,TGTGCCAGCAGCTTGAGTACCGGCAGGGGCACTGAAGCTTTCTTT,CASSLSTGRGTEAFF
TRBV4-2,few,TRBD1,TRBJ1-1,TGTGCCAGCAGCCAGGGACAGGGTGTGGACACTGAAGCTTTCTTT,CASSQGQGVDTEAFF
TRBV6-1,once,.,TRBJ2-1,TGTGCCAGCTCGGAGGGCGGGCAGTTCTTC,CASSEGGQFF
TRBV6-4,.,.,TRBJ2-2,TGTGCCAGCAGTGTTTCGGGGGCGAACACCGGGGAGCTGTTTTTT,CASSVSGANTGELFF
TRBV7-3,.,TRBD2,TRBJ2-3,TGTGCCAGCAGCCGGACTAGCGGGGGGGGTGATACGCAGTATTTT,CASSRTSGGGDTQYF
TRBV28,few,.,TRBJ1-5,TGTGCCAGCAGTTTTGGGGGTTGGGGGGGGAGCAATCAGCCCCAGCATTTT,CASSFGGWGGSNQPQHF
TRBV11-2,.,.,TRBJ1-2,TGTGCCATCCGGGGGAGGCATGGCTACACCTTC,CAIRGRHGYTF
TRBV19,.,TRBD1,TRBJ1-2,TGTGCCACCCAAAAGGAGGGGGCGGTTAACAATGGCTACACCTTC,CATQKEGAVNNGYTF
TRBV5-5,.,.,TRBJ2-2,TGTGCCAGCAGCTTCTCAGTGAACACCGGGGAGCTGTTTTTT,CASSFSVNTGELFF
TRBV11-2,.,TRBD2,TRBJ2-7,TGTGCCAGCAGCATTCCGGGACTAGCTGCGAGCTCCTACGAGCAGTACTTC,CASSIPGLAASSYEQYF
TRBV9,.,.,TRBJ1-1,TGTGCCAGCAGCGTACAGGGCGGCACTGAAGCTTTCTTT,CASSVQGGTEAFF
TRBV2,.,TRBD2,TRBJ2-7,TGTGCCAGCATCCTAGATTTAGCGGGGGGTACAGACGAGCAGTACTTC,CASILDLAGGTDEQYF
TRBV10-1,once,TRBD2,TRBJ2-7,TGCGCCAGCAGTGGACAGCGGGGGGATAACTACGAGCAGTACTTC,CASSGQRGDNYEQYF
TRBV5-1,once,.,TRBJ2-3,TGCGCCAGCAGCTTGGGAGGGCCCCCAGATACGCAATATTTT,CASSLGGPPDTQYF
TRBV28,.,.,TRBJ2-7,TGTGCCAGCAGACGGGGGTCCTACGAGCAGTACTTC,CASRRGSYEQYF
TRBV6-1,.,.,TRBJ2-7,TGTGCCAGTGAAGGGGCCTCCTACGAGCAGTACTTC,CASEGASYEQYF
TRBV10-3,once,.,TRBJ1-2,TGTGCCATCAGTGAGTCGATCCTGTCAGAGACTGCAAATGGCTACACCTTC,CAISESILSETANGYTF
TRBV9,.,.,TRBJ2-7,TGTGCCAGCAGCCCTGAGACAGACTACGAGCAGTACTTC,CASSPETDYEQYF
TRBV21-1,.,.,TRBJ1-6,TGTGCCAGCAGCAAACTGACCACGGGTCAATATTCACCCCTCCACTTT,CASSKLTTGQYSPLHF
TRBV10-3,.,.,TRBJ2-3,TGTGCCATCAGTGGTGCAGGGGGGACCGGAGATACGCAGTATTTT,CAISGAGGTGDTQYF
TRBV5-4,.,TRBD2,TRBJ2-7,TGTGCCAGCAGAACCGGAGCGGGAGACACAGCCTACGAGCAGTACTTC,CASRTGAGDTAYEQYF
TRBV7-2,.,.,TRBJ1-6,TGTGCCAGCAGCCCAGGACAGACCAATTCACCCCTCCACTTT,CASSPGQTNSPLHF
TRBV13,.,.,TRBJ1-6,TGTGCCAGCAGCGCTAGCCGGGGACTTAATTCACCCCTCCACTTT,CASSASRGLNSPLHF
TRBV27,.,.,TRBJ1-4,TGTGCCAGCAGTTTAAAAAGCGGGGCCTTCAATGAAAAACTGTTTTTT,CASSLKSGAFNEKLFF
TRBV28,.,.,TRBJ1-5,TGTGCCAGCAGTCTAAACGACAGTCCGGGCAATCAGCCCCAGCATTTT,CASSLNDSPGNQPQHF
TRBV5-1,few,TRBD2,TRBJ2-1,TGCGCCAGCAGCGGAAGCGGGGCTTACAATGAGCAGTTCTTC,CASSGSGAYNEQFF
TRBV28,.,TRBD1,TRBJ2-1,TGTGCCAGCAGTTTACCCGGGACAGGGGACAATGAGCAGTTCTTC,CASSLPGTGDNEQFF
TRBV28,few,.,TRBJ2-6,TGTGCCAGCAGTGGCCGACAGGGGGCCAACGTCCTGACTTTC,CASSGRQGANVLTF
TRBV28,once,.,TRBJ2-7,TGTGCCAGCAGTTCGACAGATCCCGCCGACGCCTACGAGCAGTACTTC,CASSSTDPADAYEQYF
TRBV5-1,once,TRBD2,TRBJ2-1,TGCGCCAGCAGCTTGGTTAGTAGCGGGAGGCGATTCGACAATGAGCAGTTCTTC,CASSLVSSGRRFDNEQFF
TRBV30,.,.,TRBJ2-1,TGTGCCTGGAGTGTAGGGAGATGGGGGGAGACTGAGCAGTTCTTC,CAWSVGRWGETEQFF
TRBV19,.,TRBD1,TRBJ2-7,TGTGCCAGTAGTACGGGACAGGGATACGAGCAGTACTTC,CASSTGQGYEQYF
TRBV5-6,once,.,TRBJ1-5,TGTGCCAGCAGCTTGGTGGGGGCAGGCAATCAGCCCCAGCATTTT,CASSLVGAGNQPQHF
TRBV10-3,.,.,TRBJ1-1,TGTGCCATCAGAACTACGGAGAACACTGAAGCTTTCTTT,CAIRTTENTEAFF
TRBV18,.,.,TRBJ2-7,TGTGCCAGCTCACCATTACAGGGTTCCTACGAGCAGTACTTC,CASSPLQGSYEQYF
TRBV10-1,.,TRBD1,TRBJ2-7,TGCGCCAGCAGCCGACAGGGGAAGACCGAGCAGTACTTC,CASSRQGKTEQYF
TRBV7-8,.,TRBD2,TRBJ2-5,TGTGCCAGCAGCTCAATAGCGGGACCTGGAGAGCAGTACTTC,CASSSIAGPGEQYF
TRBV9,.,.,TRBJ2-1,TGTGCCAGCAGCGTAGGAGGGGGGGCCAGGAATGAGCAGTTCTTC,CASSVGGGARNEQFF
TRBV20-1,.,.,TRBJ2-5,TGCAGTGCTCGTCGCCAAGAGACCCAGTACTTC,CSARRQETQYF
TRBV9,.,.,TRBJ1-3,TGTGCCAGCAGCCCAGATAGGGGAAGAAACACCATATATTTT,CASSPDRGRNTIYF
TRBV9,.,.,TRBJ1-5,TGTGCCAGCAGCGTAGACGGTAGCAATCAGCCCCAGCATTTT,CASSVDGSNQPQHF
TRBV28,once,.,TRBJ2-3,TGTGCCAGCAGTCTAATCACAGATACGCAGTATTTT,CASSLITDTQYF